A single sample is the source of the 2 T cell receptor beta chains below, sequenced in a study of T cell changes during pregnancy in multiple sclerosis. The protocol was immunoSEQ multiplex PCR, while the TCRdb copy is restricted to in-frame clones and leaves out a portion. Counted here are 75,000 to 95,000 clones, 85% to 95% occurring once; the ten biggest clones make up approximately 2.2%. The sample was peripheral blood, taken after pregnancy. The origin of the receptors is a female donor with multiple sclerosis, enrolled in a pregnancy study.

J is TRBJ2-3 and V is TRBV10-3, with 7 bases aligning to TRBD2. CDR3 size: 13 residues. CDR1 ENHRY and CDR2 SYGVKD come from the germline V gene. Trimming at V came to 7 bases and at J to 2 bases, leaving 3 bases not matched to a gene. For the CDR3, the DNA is TGTGCCATCACGGGGGGAAACACAGATACGCAGTATTTT. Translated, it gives CAITGGNTDTQYF.

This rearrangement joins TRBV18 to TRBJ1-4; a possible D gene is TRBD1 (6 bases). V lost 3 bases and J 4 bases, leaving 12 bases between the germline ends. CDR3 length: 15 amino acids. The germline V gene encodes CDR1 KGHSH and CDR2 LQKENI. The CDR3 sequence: CASSPFDRLNEKLFF. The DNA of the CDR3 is TGTGCCAGCTCACCGTTCGACAGGCTTAATGAAAAACTGTTTTTT.